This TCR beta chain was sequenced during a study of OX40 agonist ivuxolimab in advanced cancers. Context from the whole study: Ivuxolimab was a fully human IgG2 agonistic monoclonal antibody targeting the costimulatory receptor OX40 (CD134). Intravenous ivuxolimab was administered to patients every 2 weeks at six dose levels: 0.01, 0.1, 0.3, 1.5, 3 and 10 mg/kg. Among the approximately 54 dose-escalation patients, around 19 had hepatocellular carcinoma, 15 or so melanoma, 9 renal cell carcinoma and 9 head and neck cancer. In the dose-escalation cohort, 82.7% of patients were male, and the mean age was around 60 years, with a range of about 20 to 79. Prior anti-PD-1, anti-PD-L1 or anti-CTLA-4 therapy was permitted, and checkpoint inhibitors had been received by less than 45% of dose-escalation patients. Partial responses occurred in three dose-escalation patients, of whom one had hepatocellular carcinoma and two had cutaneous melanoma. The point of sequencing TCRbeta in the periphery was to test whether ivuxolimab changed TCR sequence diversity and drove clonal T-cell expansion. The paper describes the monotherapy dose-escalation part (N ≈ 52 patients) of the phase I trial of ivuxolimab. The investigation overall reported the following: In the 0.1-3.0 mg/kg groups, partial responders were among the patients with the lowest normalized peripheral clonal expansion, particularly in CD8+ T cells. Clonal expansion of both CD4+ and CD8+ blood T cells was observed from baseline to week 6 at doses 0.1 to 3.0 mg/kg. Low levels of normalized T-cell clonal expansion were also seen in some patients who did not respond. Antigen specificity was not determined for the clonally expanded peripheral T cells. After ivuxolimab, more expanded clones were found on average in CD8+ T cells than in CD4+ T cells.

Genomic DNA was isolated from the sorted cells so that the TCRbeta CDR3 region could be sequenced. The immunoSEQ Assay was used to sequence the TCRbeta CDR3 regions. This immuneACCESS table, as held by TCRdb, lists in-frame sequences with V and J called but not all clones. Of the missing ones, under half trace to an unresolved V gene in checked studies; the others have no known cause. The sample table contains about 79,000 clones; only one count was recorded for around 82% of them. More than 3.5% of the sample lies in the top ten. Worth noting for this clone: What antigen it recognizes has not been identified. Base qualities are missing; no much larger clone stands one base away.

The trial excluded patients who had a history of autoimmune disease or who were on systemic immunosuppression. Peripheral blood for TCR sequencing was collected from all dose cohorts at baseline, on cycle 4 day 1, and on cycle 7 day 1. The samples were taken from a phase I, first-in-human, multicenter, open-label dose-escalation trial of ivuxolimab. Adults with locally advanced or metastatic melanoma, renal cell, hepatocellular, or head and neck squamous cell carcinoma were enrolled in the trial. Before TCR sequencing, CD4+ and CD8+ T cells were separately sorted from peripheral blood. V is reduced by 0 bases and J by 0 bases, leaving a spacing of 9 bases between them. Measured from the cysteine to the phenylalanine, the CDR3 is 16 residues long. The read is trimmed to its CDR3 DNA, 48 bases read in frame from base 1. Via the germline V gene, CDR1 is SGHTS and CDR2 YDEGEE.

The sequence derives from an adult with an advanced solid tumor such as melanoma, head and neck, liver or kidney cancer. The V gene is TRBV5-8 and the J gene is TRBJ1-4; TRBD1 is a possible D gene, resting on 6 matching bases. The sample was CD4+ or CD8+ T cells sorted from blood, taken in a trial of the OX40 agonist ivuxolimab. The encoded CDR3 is CASSLGTETTNEKLFF. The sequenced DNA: TGTGCCAGCAGCTTGGGGACAGAAACAACTAATGAAAAACTGTTTTTT.